The subject of this entry is one T cell receptor (beta chain). Its target is unknown. The CDR3 covers 11 residues. V lost 8 bases to trimming and J lost 5 bases, with 9 bases between them. CDR1 is MNHEY and CDR2 is SMNVEV in the germline V gene (reference sequence). It was through 5'RACE template switching that TCR cDNA was made, with a universal primer site and UMIs added. Each CDR3 protein gets one entry after TCRdb re-called the 5' RACE reads with MiXCR. The sample lists a few hundred thousand distinct CDR3 sequences, around 19% occurring once. These data are taken from a study of T cells after yellow fever vaccination. Study-wide results and limits: Reappearance after the booster was observed for most primary-vaccination clones (roughly 97% CD4, over 75% CD8).

The J gene is TRBJ1-1, the V gene TRBV27, with D unclear. This TCR derives from a man between 18 and 29 years old who received the YFV17D yellow fever vaccine. Specimen: PBMCs, collected before the yellow fever booster vaccination. This CDR3 reads CASQWGTEAFF. In DNA form, the CDR3 reads TGTGCCAGCCAGTGGGGTACTGAAGCTTTCTTT.